The clone carrying this T cell receptor (beta chain) was recorded a few times. Its antigen remains unidentified. This CDR3 spans 15 amino acids. Germline V gene lookup returns CDR1 MNHEY and CDR2 SVGEGT. V dropped 6 bases and J dropped 3 bases, with 15 bases sitting between them. The data originate from a study of T-cell reconstitution after alpha-beta-depleted transplantation in children. Study-level points and caveats: In patients about two months after transplant, alpha-beta T cells reportedly arose from several hundred expanded graft clones. Surviving recipient T cells and thymic progenitors underlay high day-60 TCRbeta diversity in some patients.

A TCRbeta library incorporating unique molecular identifiers was prepared. TCRdb fed the PCR reads into MiXCR, producing one record per CDR3 protein. The sample contains about 980,000 distinct CDR3 sequences, about 29% of which appear only once. The V and J genes are TRBV6-2 or TRBV6-3 and TRBJ2-1; no clear D. The sequencing used PBMCs, mostly from graft donor cells, collected 360 days after TCRalphabeta/CD19-depleted stem cell transplant. The sequence was collected from a boy in the first two years of life who had a stem cell transplant for SCID, so the T cells may come from the graft donor. DNA of the CDR3: TGTGCCAGCAGCCAGGTCGTTTCTGACTACAATGAGCAGTTCTTC. This encodes CASSQVVSDYNEQFF.